This T cell receptor beta chain came from a study of shared clonotypes between healthy human individuals. Study context: Aged between 18 and 49, the donors were a couple of women and three men.

Template for every sorted-subset replicate PCR totaled 150 to 250 ng DNA, about 30,000 T cell genomes. Measured with immunoSEQ multiplex PCR; TCRdb has only the in-frame clones, and not every one. The sample lists fewer than 1.6 million clones; about 98.5% were seen once. With regard to this clone: Its specificity is not known.

Findings and limits, study-wide: Sorted-subset sequencing was shown by rarefaction to be incomplete despite large depth. Sampling covered blood only; tissue repertoires likely differ.

CDR1 is ENHRY, CDR2 SYGVKD, per germline. The CDR3 has 17 amino acids. Trimming removed 10 bases at V and 1 base at J, with 22 bases between. This receptor was identified in a man aged 25-45 years in good health. Material: naive CD4+ T cells sorted from blood. The subset denotes: CD45RA+ positively selected. The V and J genes are TRBV10-3 and TRBJ2-2; maybe TRBD2 (6 bases). CDR3 nucleotide sequence: TGTGCCACGGTGCCCTCGGAGGGGAAAGAGAACACCGGGGAGCTGTTTTTT. This gives the protein CATVPSEGKENTGELFF.